The rows below give T cell receptor beta chains drawn from one sample of a study of blood T cell repertoires in COVID-19. Profiling relied on immunoSEQ multiplex PCR, and the TCRdb table lists in-frame clones only, not all of them. There are roughly 130,000 clones in the sample; roughly 83% occur only once, and under 15% lies in the top ten. The sequenced sample consisted of peripheral blood. These receptors were obtained from a woman aged 25 to 45 who had recovered from COVID-19. Each CDR3 is given with its conserved first and last residue. Fields, in order: J gene, V gene, D gene, CDR3 DNA, CDR3 protein. The D gene is left open where the match is weak.

TRBJ2-7 TRBV7-6 TRBD2 TGTGCCAGCAGCTTCCTAGCGGAGGGCCCTTTTGAGCAGTACTTC CASSFLAEGPFEQYF
TRBJ2-2 TRBV24-1 . TGTGCCACCAGTGGGGGCAGTGCCGGGGAGCTGTTTTTT CATSGGSAGELFF
TRBJ2-3 TRBV6-5 TRBD1 TGTGCCAGCAACCCATACAGGGGGCGTCAGTATTTT CASNPYRGRQYF
TRBJ2-7 TRBV5-1 TRBD1 TGCGCCAGCAGCTTGGAGACAGGGTGGAGCGAGCAGTACTTC CASSLETGWSEQYF
TRBJ2-1 TRBV2 TRBD2 TGTGCCAGCAGTGACTCTAGCGGGGCGACCAATGAGCAGTTCTTC CASSDSSGATNEQFF
TRBJ2-7 TRBV27 TRBD2 TGTGCCACCAGTTCCGGGACTAGCGATTCGGAGCAGTACTTC CATSSGTSDSEQYF
TRBJ2-1 TRBV19 TRBD2 TGTGCCAGTAGTCTGAGCGGGAGCTCCTACAATGAGCAGTTCTTC CASSLSGSSYNEQFF
TRBJ2-7 TRBV4-1 TRBD1 TGCGCCAGCAGCCAAGGGACAGGGGCAACCTACGAGCAGTACTTC CASSQGTGATYEQYF
TRBJ1-6 TRBV6-1 . TGTGCCAGCAGTGACAGCGATAATTCACCCCTCCACTTT CASSDSDNSPLHF
TRBJ1-1 TRBV30 . TGTGCCTGGAGTGTACTTGGGGGGGCCAACACTGAAGCTTTCTTT CAWSVLGGANTEAFF
TRBJ2-7 TRBV3-1/TRBV3-2 TRBD2 TGTGCCAGCAGCCTGAGCGGGAAGGACCCCTACGAGCAGTACTTC CASSLSGKDPYEQYF